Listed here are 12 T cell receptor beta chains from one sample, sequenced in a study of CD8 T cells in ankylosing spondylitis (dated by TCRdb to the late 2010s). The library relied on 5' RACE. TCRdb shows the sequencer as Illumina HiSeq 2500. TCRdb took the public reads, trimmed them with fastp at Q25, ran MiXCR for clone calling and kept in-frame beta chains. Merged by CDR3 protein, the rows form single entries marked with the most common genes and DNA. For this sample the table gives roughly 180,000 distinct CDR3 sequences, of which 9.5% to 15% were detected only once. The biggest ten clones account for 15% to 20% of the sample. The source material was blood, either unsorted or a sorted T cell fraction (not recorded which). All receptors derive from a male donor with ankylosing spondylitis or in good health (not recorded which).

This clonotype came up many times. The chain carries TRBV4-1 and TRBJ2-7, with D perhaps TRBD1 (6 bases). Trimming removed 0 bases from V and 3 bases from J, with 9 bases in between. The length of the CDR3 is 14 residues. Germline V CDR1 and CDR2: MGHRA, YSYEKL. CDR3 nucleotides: TGCGCCAGCAGCCAAGAGGACAGCTTCTACGAGCAGTACTTC. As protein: CASSQEDSFYEQYF.

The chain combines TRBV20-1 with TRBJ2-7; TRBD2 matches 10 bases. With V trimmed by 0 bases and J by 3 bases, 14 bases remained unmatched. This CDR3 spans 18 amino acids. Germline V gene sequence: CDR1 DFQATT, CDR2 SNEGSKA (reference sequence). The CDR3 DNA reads TGCAGTGCTAGAGACATGGTTGGCGCTAGCGGGAGTTACTACGAGCAGTACTTC. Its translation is CSARDMVGASGSYYEQYF.

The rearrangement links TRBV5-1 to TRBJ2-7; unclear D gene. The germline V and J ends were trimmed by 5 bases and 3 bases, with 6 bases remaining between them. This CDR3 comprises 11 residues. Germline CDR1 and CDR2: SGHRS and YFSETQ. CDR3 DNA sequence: TGCGCCAGCAGGGAATACTACGAGCAGTACTTC. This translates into CASREYYEQYF.

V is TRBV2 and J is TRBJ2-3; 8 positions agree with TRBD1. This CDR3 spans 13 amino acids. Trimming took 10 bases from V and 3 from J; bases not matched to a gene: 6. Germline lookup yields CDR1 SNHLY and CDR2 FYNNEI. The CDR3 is CANPDRVTDTQYF. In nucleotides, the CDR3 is TGTGCCAACCCGGACAGGGTTACAGATACGCAGTATTTT. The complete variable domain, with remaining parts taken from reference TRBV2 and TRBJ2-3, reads EPEVTQTPSHQVTQMGQEVILRCVPISNHLYFYWYRQILGQKVEFLVSFYNNEISEKSEIFDDQFSVERPDGSNFTLKIRSTKLEDSAMYFCANPDRVTDTQYFGPGTRLTVL.

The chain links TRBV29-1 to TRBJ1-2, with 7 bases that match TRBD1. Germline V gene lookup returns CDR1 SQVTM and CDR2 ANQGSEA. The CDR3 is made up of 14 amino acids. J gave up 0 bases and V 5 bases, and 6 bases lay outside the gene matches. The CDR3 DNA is TGCAGCGTTTTCGGGGACAGCTCTAACTATGGCTACACCTTC. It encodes CSVFGDSSNYGYTF.

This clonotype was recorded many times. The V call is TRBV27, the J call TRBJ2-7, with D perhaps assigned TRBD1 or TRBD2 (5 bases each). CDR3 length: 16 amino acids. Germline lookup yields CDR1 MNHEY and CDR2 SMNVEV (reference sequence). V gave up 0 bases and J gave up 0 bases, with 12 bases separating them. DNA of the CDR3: TGTGCCAGCAGTTTATCGACCGGGACCCTCTCCTACGAGCAGTACTTC. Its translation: CASSLSTGTLSYEQYF.

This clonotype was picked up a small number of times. This CDR3 is CASSNKFLEGLWSNQPQHF. DNA for the CDR3: TGTGCCAGCAGCAACAAATTCCTGGAGGGGTTGTGGTCTAATCAGCCCCAGCATTTT. The rearrangement uses TRBV21-1 and TRBJ1-5. TRBV21-1 is a known pseudogene. The CDR3 is 19 amino acids.

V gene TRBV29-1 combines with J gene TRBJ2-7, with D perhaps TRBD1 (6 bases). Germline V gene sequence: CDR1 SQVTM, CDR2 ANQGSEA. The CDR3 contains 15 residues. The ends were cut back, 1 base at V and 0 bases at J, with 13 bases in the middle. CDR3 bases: TGCAGCGTTGAAGGCGACAGGTCGAGCTCCTACGAGCAGTACTTC. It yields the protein CSVEGDRSSSYEQYF.

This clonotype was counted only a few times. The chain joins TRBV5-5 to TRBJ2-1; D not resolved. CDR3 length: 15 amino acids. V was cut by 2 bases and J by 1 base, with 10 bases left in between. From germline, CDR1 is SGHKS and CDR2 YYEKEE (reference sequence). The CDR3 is CASSFESASYNEQFF. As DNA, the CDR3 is TGTGCCAGCAGCTTCGAGAGCGCATCCTACAATGAGCAGTTCTTC.

Here the CDR3 DNA reads TGTGCCAGCAGCTTTCTGATTACGAGCTCCTACAATGAGCAGTTCTTC. Amino acids: CASSFLITSSYNEQFF. The chain has TRBV7-9 and TRBJ2-1, with D uncertain. Trimming stripped 3 bases from V and 0 bases from J, with 12 bases between. The V gene's germline CDR1 is SEHNR and CDR2 FQNEAQ (reference sequence). There are 16 residues in the CDR3.

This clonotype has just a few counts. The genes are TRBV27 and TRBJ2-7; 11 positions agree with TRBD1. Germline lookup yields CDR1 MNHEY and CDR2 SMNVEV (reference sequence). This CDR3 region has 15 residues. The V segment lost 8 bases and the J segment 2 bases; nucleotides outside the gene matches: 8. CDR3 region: CASSISGQGAYEQYF. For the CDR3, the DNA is TGTGCCAGCTCGATATCGGGACAGGGGGCCTACGAGCAGTACTTC.

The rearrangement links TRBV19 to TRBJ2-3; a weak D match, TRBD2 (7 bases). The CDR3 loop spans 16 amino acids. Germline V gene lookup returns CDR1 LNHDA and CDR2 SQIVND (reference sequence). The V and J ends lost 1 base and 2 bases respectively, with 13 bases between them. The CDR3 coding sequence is TGTGCCAGTAGTATAGGGGCGGGGGCCGTCACAGATACGCAGTATTTT. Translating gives CASSIGAGAVTDTQYF.